This TCR beta chain appears in the sequencing data of a study of CD8+CD57+ T cells in acquired aplastic anemia (dated by TCRdb to between 2018 and 2020). For context, the study as a whole: On average, sorted CD4+ and CD8+ cells yielded 3 to 4 ug of extracted DNA, with a range of roughly 0.17 to 27.4 ug. Mean read counts for healthy donor samples were approximately 10 million for CD4+ cells and about 12 million for CD8+ cells. What the study reported, not specific to this receptor: Patients and healthy controls showed no significant difference in CD8+ Simpson's diversity (P=0.060). Roughly 29 CD8+ CDR3 sequences were found in both patients and controls but appeared to be highly expressed in patients and within the immunodominant clones of the patients.

The germline V gene sets CDR1 to SGHDN and CDR2 to FVKESK. V sheds 1 base and J sheds 8 bases, leaving 21 bases between their ends. Reading from cysteine to phenylalanine, the CDR3 counts 18 amino acids. This entry keeps only the CDR3 DNA: 54 bases, framed from base 1. In this study, sorted CD4+ and CD8+ T cells from the blood of healthy subjects and of severe aplastic anemia patients had their TCR repertoires deep-sequenced. Ficoll-Paque density gradient centrifugation was used to isolate peripheral blood mononuclear cells. Before DNA extraction, CD4+ and CD8+ T cells were sorted with FACS or magnetic beads. Profiling of TCR beta VDJ combinations and CDR3 sequences used genomic DNA as the template. An Illumina HiSeq 2000 was used for TCR repertoire sequencing. For the original study's pipeline: Repertoires were assessed using TRBV/TRBJ rearrangement plots, CDR3 size and DJ length profiles, and Simpson's diversity index. The immunodominant clone was defined as the most abundant DNA sequence in deep sequencing data. CDR3 amino acid sequences were checked for sharing between subjects and were compared against published repertoires and the VDJdb database. In TCRdb, the public reads were trimmed at Q25 with fastp and aligned with MiXCR, with productive beta chains retained. Merged by CDR3 protein, the rows form single entries marked with the most common genes and DNA. TCRdb, not the authors, supplied the V and J calls. This sample comprises approximately 98,000 distinct CDR3 sequences, roughly 50% of them detected only once. Of the sample, roughly 34% is held by the ten largest clones.

As concerns this clonotype: Its specific antigen is unknown. Qualities for individual bases were not recorded, and no much larger clone is one base off.

The specimen sequenced was sorted CD4+, CD8+, or CD8+CD57+ T cells (not recorded which) from PBMCs. The rearranged segments are TRBV14 and TRBJ1-6; no D segment can be confidently identified. The receptor's source is a human donor in good health, serving as a control. CDR3 protein: CASSQGVGVGFGDSPLHF. The DNA reads TGTGCCAGCAGCCAAGGAGTAGGAGTGGGGTTCGGGGATTCACCCCTCCACTTT. Here the CDR3 is joined to the reference TRBV14 and TRBJ1-6 genes, and the full variable domain is: EAGVTQFPSHSVIEKGQTVTLRCDPISGHDNLYWYRRVMGKEIKFLLHFVKESKQDESGMPNNRFLAERTGGTYSTLKVQPAELEDSGVYFCASSQGVGVGFGDSPLHFGNGTRLTVT.